Described below is a single T cell receptor (beta chain) sequence and its context. The antigen is not known. Using about 220 ng DNA, some 30,000 T cell genomes, the sorted-subset replicate PCRs were run. Produced via immunoSEQ multiplex PCR; TCRdb's table is partial and in-frame only. The sample shows roughly 1,500,000 clones, 98% of them seen only once. This specimen belongs to a study of shared clonotypes between healthy human individuals. Broader study findings: Clonotype sharing among donors was thought likely to change with sequencing depth.

Caucasian adults residing in Nashville, Tennessee made up all the donors. The CDR3 sequence is 16 residues long. Germline-derived CDR1 and CDR2 are ENHRY and SYGVKD. Trimming stripped 0 bases from V and 1 base from J, with 13 bases between. The sequence was collected from a man aged 30-40 years in good health. This chain connects TRBV10-3 to TRBJ2-7; D gene uncertain. Sequenced sample: naive CD4+ T cells sorted from blood. Subset defined: CD45RA+ positively selected. This CDR3 is CAISESIIGSSYEQYF. The CDR3 DNA reads as TGTGCCATCAGTGAGTCTATTATTGGATCTTCCTACGAGCAGTACTTC.